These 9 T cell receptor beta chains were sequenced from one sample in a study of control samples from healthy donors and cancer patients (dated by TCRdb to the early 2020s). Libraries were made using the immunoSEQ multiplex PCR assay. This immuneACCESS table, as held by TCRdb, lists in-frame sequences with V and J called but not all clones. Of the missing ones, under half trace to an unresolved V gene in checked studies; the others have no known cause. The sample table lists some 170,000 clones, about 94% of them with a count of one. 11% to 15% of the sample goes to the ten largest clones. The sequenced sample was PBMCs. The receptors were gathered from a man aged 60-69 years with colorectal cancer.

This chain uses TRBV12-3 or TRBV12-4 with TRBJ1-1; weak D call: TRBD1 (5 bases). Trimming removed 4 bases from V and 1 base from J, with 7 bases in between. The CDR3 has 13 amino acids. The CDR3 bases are TGTGCCAGCAGTTCTCAGGGGAACACTGAAGCTTTCTTT. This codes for CASSSQGNTEAFF.

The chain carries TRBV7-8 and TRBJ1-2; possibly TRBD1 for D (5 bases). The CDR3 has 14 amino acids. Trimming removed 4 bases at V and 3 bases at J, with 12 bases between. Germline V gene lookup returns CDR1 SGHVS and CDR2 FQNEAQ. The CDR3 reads CASSSSGTYYGYTF. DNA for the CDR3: TGTGCCAGCAGCTCGTCCGGGACGTACTATGGCTACACCTTC. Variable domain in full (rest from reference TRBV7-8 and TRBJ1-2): GAGVSQSPRYKVAKRGQDVALRCDPISGHVSLFWYQQALGQGPEFLTYFQNEAQLDKSGLPSDRFFAERPEGSVSTLKIQRTQQEDSAVYLCASSSSGTYYGYTFGSGTRLTVV.

CDR3 in amino acids: CASTPGGAPHEQFF. The DNA for the CDR3 is TGTGCCAGTACCCCCGGGGGGGCTCCCCATGAGCAGTTCTTC. V usage is TRBV19 and J usage is TRBJ2-1; the match to TRBD2 covers 8 bases. The V and J ends lost 7 bases and 8 bases, in that order; junction bases with no gene match: 10. The CDR3 is made up of 14 amino acids. Germline V lookup: CDR1 LNHDA, CDR2 SQIVND (reference sequence).

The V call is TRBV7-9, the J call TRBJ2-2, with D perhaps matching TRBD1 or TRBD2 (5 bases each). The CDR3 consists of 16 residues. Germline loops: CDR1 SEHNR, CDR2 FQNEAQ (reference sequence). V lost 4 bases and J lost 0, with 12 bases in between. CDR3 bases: TGTGCCAGCAGCTACTCCGGGACGGCGAACACCGGGGAGCTGTTTTTT. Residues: CASSYSGTANTGELFF.

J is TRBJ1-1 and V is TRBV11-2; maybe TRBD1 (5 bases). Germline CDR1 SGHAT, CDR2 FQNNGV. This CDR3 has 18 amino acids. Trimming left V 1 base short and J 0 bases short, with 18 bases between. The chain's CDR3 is CASSLGRGSSGLNTEAFF. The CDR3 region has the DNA TGTGCCAGCAGCTTAGGCCGGGGGAGTTCTGGGTTGAACACTGAAGCTTTCTTT.

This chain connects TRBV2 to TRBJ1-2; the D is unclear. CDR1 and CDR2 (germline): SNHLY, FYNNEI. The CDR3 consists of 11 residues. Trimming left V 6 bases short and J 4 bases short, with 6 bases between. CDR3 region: CASSAGYGYTF. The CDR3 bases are TGTGCCAGCAGCGCAGGCTATGGCTACACCTTC.

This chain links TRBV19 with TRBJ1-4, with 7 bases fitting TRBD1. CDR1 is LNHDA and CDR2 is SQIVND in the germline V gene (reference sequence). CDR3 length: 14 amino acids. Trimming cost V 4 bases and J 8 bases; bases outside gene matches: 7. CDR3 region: CASSTTQGWEKLFF. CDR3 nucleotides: TGTGCCAGTAGTACCACACAGGGGTGGGAAAAACTGTTTTTT. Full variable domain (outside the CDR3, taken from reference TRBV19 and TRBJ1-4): DGGITQSPKYLFRKEGQNVTLSCEQNLNHDAMYWYRQDPGQGLRLIYYSQIVNDFQKGDIAEGYSVSREKKESFPLTVTSAQKNPTAFYLCASSTTQGWEKLFFGSGTQLSVL.

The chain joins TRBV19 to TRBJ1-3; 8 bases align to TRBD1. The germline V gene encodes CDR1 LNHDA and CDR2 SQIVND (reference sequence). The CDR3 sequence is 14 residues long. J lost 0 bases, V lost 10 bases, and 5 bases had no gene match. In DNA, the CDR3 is TGTGCCACTTCGACAGGGGACTCTGGAAACACCATATATTTT. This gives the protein CATSTGDSGNTIYF.

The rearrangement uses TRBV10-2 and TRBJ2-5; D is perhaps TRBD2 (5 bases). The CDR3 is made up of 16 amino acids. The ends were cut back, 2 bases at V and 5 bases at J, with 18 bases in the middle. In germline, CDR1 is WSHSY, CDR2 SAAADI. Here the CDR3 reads CASSEKLGVGLETQYF. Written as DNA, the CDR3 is TGCGCCAGCAGTGAGAAATTGGGAGTTGGTTTGGAGACCCAGTACTTC.